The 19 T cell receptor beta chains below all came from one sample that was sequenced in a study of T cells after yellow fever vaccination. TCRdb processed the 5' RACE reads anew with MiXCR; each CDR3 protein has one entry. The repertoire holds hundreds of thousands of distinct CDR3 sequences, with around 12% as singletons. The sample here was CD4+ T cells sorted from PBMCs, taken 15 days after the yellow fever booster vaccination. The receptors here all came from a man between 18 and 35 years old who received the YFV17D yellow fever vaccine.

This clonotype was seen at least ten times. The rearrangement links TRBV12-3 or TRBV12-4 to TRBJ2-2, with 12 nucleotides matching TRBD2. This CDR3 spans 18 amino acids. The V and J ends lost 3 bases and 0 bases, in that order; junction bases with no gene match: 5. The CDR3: CASSFDLAGGPNTGELFF. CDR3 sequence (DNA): TGTGCCAGCAGTTTCGACCTAGCGGGGGGGCCGAACACCGGGGAGCTGTTTTTT.

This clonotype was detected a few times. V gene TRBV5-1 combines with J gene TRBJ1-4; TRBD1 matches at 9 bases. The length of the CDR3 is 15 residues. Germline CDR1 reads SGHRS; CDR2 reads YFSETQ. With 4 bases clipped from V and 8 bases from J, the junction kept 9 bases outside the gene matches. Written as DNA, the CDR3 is TGCGCCAGCAGCGACACAGGGGGCGAGGACGAAAAACTGTTTTTT. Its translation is CASSDTGGEDEKLFF.

This chain's CDR3 is CAITGAEEQPQHF. DNA of the CDR3: TGTGCCATCACGGGGGCTGAGGAGCAGCCCCAGCATTTT. This sequence joins TRBV10-3 and TRBJ1-5; the D gene is possibly TRBD1 (6 bases). V was pared by 7 bases and J by 7 bases, with 14 bases between. CDR3 length: 13 residues. CDR1 and CDR2 (germline): ENHRY, SYGVKD.

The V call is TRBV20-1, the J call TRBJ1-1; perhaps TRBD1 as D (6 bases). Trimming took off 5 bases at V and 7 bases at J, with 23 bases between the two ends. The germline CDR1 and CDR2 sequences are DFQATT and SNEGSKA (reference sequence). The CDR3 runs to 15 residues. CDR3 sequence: CSASGDPREPFEAFF. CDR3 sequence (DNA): TGCAGTGCTTCAGGGGACCCAAGGGAGCCTTTTGAAGCTTTCTTT.

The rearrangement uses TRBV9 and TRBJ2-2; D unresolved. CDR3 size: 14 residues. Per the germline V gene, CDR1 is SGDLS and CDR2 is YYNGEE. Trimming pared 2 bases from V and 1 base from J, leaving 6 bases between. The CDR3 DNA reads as TGTGCCAGCAGCGTCTCAGGGAACACCGGGGAGCTGTTTTTT. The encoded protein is CASSVSGNTGELFF.

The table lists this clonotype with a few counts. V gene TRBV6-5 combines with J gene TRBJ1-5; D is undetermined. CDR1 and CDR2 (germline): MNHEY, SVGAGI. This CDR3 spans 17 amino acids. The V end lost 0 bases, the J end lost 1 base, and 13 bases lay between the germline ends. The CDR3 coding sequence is TGTGCCAGCAGTTACTCTGTCCCAAGGGTGAGCAATCAGCCCCAGCATTTT. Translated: CASSYSVPRVSNQPQHF.

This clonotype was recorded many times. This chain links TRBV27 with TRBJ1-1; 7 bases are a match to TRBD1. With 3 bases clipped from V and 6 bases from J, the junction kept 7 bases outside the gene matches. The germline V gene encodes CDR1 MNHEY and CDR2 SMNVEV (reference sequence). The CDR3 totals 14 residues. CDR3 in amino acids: CASSFYRGRAEAFF. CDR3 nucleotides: TGTGCCAGCAGTTTTTACAGGGGAAGGGCTGAAGCTTTCTTT.

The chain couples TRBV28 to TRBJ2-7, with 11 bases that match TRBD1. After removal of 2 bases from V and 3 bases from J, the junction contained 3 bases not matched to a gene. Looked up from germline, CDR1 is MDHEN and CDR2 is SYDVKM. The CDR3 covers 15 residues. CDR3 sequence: CASSLVGQGGYEQYV. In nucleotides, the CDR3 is TGTGCCAGCAGTTTAGTGGGACAGGGGGGCTACGAGCAGTACGTC.

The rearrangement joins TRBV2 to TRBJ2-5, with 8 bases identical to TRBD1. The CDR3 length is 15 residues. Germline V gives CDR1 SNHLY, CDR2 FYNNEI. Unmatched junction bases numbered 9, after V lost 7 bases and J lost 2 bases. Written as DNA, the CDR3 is TGTGCCAGCAACCTACAGGGGGGACAGCAAGAGACCCAGTACTTC. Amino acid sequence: CASNLQGGQQETQYF.

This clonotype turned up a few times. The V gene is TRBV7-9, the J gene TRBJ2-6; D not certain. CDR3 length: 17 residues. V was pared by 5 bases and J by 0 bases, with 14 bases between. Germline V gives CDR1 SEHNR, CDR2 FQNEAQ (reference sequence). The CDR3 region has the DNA TGTGCCAGCAGCATCTTCGGGCCCTACTCTGGGGCCAACGTCCTGACTTTC. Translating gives CASSIFGPYSGANVLTF.

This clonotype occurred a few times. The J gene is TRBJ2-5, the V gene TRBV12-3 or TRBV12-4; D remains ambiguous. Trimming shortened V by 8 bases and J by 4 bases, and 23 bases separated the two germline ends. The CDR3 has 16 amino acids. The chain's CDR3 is CASAKQDTYSRETQYF. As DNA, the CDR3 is TGTGCCAGCGCCAAACAAGACACATACTCGAGAGAGACCCAGTACTTC.

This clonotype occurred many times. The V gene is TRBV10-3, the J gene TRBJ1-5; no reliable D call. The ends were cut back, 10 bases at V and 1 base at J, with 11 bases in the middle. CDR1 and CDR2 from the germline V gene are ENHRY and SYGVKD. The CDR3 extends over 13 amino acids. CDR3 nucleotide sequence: TGTGCCACCGCCGGAGGAAGCAATCAGCCCCAGCATTTT. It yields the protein CATAGGSNQPQHF.

The DNA of the CDR3 is TGTGCCAGCAGTGTCGGGTGGGGGGGCACCAATGAGCAGTTCTTC. Encoded protein: CASSVGWGGTNEQFF. The gene calls are TRBV6-1 and TRBJ2-1; tentative D call: TRBD2 (7 bases). The CDR3 runs 15 residues. Germline V CDR1 and CDR2: MNHNS, SASEGT. Trimming shortened V by 4 bases and J by 6 bases, and 16 bases separated the two germline ends.

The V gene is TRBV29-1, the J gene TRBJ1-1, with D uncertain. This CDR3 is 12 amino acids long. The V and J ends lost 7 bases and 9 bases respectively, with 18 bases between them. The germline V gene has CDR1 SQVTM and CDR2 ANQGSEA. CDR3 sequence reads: CSGMIDIGKAFF. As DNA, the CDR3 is TGCAGCGGAATGATAGACATAGGGAAAGCTTTCTTT.

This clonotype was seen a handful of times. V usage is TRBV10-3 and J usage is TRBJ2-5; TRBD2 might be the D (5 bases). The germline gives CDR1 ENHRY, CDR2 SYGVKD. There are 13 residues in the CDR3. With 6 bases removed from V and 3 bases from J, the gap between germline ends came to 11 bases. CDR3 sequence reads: CAISPSSEETQYF. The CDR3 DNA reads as TGTGCCATCAGCCCTAGCTCCGAAGAGACCCAGTACTTC.

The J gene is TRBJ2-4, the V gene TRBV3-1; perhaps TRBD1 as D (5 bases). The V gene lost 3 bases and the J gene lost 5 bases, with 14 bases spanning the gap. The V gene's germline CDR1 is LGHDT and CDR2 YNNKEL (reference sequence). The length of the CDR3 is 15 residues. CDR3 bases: TGTGCCAGCAGCCACAGGGCCGAAACCGAAAACATTCAGTACTTC. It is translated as CASSHRAETENIQYF.

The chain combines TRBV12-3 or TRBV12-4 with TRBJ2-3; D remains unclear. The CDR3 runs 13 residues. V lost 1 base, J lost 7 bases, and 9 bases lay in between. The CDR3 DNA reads TGTGCCAGCAGTTTAGACAGCCAGAATACGCAGTATTTT. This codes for CASSLDSQNTQYF.

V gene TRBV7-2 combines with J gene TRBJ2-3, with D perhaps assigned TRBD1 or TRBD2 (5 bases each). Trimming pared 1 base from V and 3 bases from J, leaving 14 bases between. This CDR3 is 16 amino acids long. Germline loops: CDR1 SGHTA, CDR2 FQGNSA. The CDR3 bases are TGTGCCAGCAGCTTAGAGGGTCGGGGCAGGACAGATACGCAGTATTTT. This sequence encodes CASSLEGRGRTDTQYF.

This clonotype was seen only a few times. The CDR3: CASSPNREGYGYTF. As DNA, the CDR3 is TGTGCCAGCAGCCCGAACCGAGAGGGCTATGGCTACACCTTC. The V gene is TRBV3-1, the J gene TRBJ1-2; D is undetermined. This CDR3 is 14 amino acids long. Germline values: CDR1 LGHDT, CDR2 YNNKEL (reference sequence). Trimming cost V 4 bases and J 4 bases, with 13 bases left between them.